One sample yielded the 14 T cell receptor beta chains listed below, sequenced in a study of T cells in localized non-small cell lung cancer. This table comes from immunoSEQ multiplex PCR, and its TCRdb copy is limited to in-frame clones, with some not included. The sample holds around 91,000 clones, approximately 90% seen once. The source was peripheral blood, collected before any cancer treatment. The receptor source for this set is a man aged 40 to 70 with stage I squamous cell lung carcinoma.

The chain couples TRBV4-1 to TRBJ1-2; D unresolved. Trimming removed 0 bases at V and 7 bases at J, with 9 bases between. CDR3 size: 13 residues. CDR1 and CDR2 from the germline V gene are MGHRA and YSYEKL. CDR3 bases: TGCGCCAGCAGCCAAGATGAGTATCTTGGCTACACCTTC. It translates to CASSQDEYLGYTF.

The genes are TRBV7-2 and TRBJ2-3; TRBD1 might be the D (6 bases). CDR1 is SGHTA and CDR2 is FQGNSA in the germline V gene. The V gene lost 5 bases and the J gene lost 7 bases, with 22 bases spanning the gap. This CDR3 is 16 amino acids long. The CDR3 bases are TGTGCCAGCAGCGCCCCCCGGGACACAAAGGCCCATACGCAGTATTTT. It specifies CASSAPRDTKAHTQYF. The whole variable domain, filled in from reference TRBV7-2 and TRBJ2-3, reads GAGVSQSPSNKVTEKGKDVELRCDPISGHTALYWYRQSLGQGLEFLIYFQGNSAPDKSGLPSDRFSAERTGGSVSTLTIQRTQQEDSAVYLCASSAPRDTKAHTQYFGPGTRLTVL.

The CDR3 DNA reads TGTGCCAGCAGCTTCGCCTTGGGGCCCGGGGAGCTGTTTTTT. Its protein product is CASSFALGPGELFF. The chain carries TRBV11-1 and TRBJ2-2; a weak D match, TRBD1 (5 bases). Between the trimmed V and J ends, which lost 3 bases and 6 bases, there was a span of 11 bases. CDR1 and CDR2 from the germline V gene are SGHAT and FQDESV (reference sequence). This CDR3 is 14 amino acids long.

J is TRBJ1-2 and V is TRBV6-1; D is undetermined. V was shortened by 2 bases and J by 7 bases, with 8 bases between the two germline ends. This CDR3 has 12 amino acids. Germline-derived CDR1 and CDR2 are MNHNS and SASEGT. CDR3 bases: TGTGCCAGCAGTGAATCTGGCAGTGGCTACACCTTC. This translates into CASSESGSGYTF.

A single count supports this clone. The chain recombines TRBV28 with TRBJ2-5; the D call may be TRBD1 or TRBD2 (5 bases each). Germline CDR1 is MDHEN and CDR2 is SYDVKM. V gave up 6 bases and J gave up 3 bases, with 11 bases separating them. The CDR3 sequence is 13 residues long. CDR3 amino acids: CASRIGAEETQYF. The CDR3 nucleotides read TGTGCCAGCAGGATCGGGGCGGAAGAGACCCAGTACTTC.

J is TRBJ2-5 and V is TRBV4-1; TRBD1 matches 8 bases. Germline values: CDR1 MGHRA, CDR2 YSYEKL. V was pared by 2 bases and J by 2 bases, with 7 bases of the junction left unmatched. The CDR3 length is 16 residues. The CDR3 sequence: CASSQRRTGPQETQYF. DNA for the CDR3: TGCGCCAGCAGCCAAAGGCGGACAGGGCCTCAAGAGACCCAGTACTTC.

The V gene is TRBV7-2, the J gene TRBJ2-3; no clear D. Trimming removed 1 base at V and 4 bases at J, with 3 bases between. CDR3 size: 12 residues. The germline V gene has CDR1 SGHTA and CDR2 FQGNSA. The CDR3 loop reads CASSLVPDTQYF. The CDR3 nucleotides read TGTGCCAGCAGCTTAGTTCCAGATACGCAGTATTTT.

This clone was observed a single time. The rearrangement joins TRBV7-2 to TRBJ1-2, with 12 positions matching TRBD1. V shed 3 bases, J shed 7 bases, and the junction held 9 bases outside the gene matches. Germline assignment: CDR1 SGHTA and CDR2 FQGNSA. CDR3 length: 16 amino acids. The CDR3, as DNA: TGTGCCAGCAGCTTCAGCATGGGGACAGGGGGCTCTGGCTACACCTTC. It specifies CASSFSMGTGGSGYTF.

This clone came up once. The chain couples TRBV28 to TRBJ1-3; D remains unclear. The V end was cut by 3 bases, the J end by 1 base, with 13 bases between. Germline V CDR1 and CDR2: MDHEN, SYDVKM. This CDR3 spans 16 amino acids. The CDR3 sequence is CASSLVRRISGNTIYF. In DNA form, the CDR3 reads TGTGCCAGCAGTTTGGTCAGGAGGATTTCTGGAAACACCATATATTTT.

The chain uses TRBV10-3 and TRBJ1-4; 9 bases align to TRBD1. The germline CDR1 and CDR2 sequences are ENHRY and SYGVKD. The ends lost 4 bases at V and 8 bases at J; junction bases unmatched: 8. The CDR3 has 15 amino acids. The CDR3 spells CAISAQQGAGEKLFF. CDR3 bases: TGTGCCATCAGTGCTCAACAGGGGGCTGGGGAAAAACTGTTTTTT.

The chain is built from TRBV2 and TRBJ1-3; 10 bases are shared with TRBD1. The CDR3 consists of 16 residues. Per germline, CDR1 SNHLY and CDR2 FYNNEI. V shed 6 bases and J 2 bases; nucleotides not matched to a gene: 7. Here the CDR3 reads CASSLGQGITGNTIYF. The CDR3 DNA reads TGTGCCAGCAGCCTGGGACAGGGGATAACTGGAAACACCATATATTTT.

In this sample, this clone turned up once. The chain links TRBV5-4 to TRBJ1-1; perhaps TRBD1 as D (5 bases). Germline assignment: CDR1 SGHNT and CDR2 YYREEE (reference sequence). The CDR3 extends over 17 amino acids. The V end was cut by 3 bases, the J end by 1 base, with 19 bases between. CDR3 region: CASSSSKRGGGNTEAFF. As DNA, the CDR3 is TGTGCCAGCAGCTCCTCCAAGAGGGGCGGAGGGAACACTGAAGCTTTCTTT.

J is TRBJ2-3 and V is TRBV7-9; D gene uncertain. V lost 4 bases, J lost 3 bases, and 2 bases lay in between. CDR1 is SEHNR, CDR2 FQNEAQ, per germline (reference sequence). CDR3 length: 11 residues. This chain's CDR3 is CASSSTDTQYF. DNA of the CDR3: TGTGCCAGCAGCTCTACAGATACGCAGTATTTT.

The chain joins TRBV6-1 to TRBJ2-7; no clear D gene. This CDR3 region has 16 residues. The germline gives CDR1 MNHNS, CDR2 SASEGT. Trimming cost V 2 bases and J 3 bases, with 17 bases left between them. CDR3 in amino acids: CASSELGRSFYYEQYF. Written as DNA, the CDR3 is TGTGCCAGCAGTGAATTAGGCCGTTCCTTTTACTACGAGCAGTACTTC.